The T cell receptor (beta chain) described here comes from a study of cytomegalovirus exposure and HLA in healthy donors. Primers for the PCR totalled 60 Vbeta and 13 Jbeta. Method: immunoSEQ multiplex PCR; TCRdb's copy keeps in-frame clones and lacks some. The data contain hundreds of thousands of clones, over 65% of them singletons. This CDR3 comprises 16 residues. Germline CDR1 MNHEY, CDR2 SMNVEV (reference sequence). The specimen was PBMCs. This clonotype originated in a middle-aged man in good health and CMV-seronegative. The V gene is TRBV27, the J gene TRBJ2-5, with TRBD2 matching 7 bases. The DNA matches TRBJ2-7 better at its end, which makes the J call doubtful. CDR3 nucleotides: TGTGCCAGCAGTTTCCGTTTTGCGGGAGATGGCTACGAGCAGTACTTC. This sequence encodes CASSFRFAGDGYEQYF.